This is a list of T cell receptor beta chains from one sample in a study of neoadjuvant anti-PD-1 for oral cavity cancer. Only in-frame clones appear in the TCRdb table, and some are missing; sequencing was by immunoSEQ multiplex PCR. Of 11,000 to 15,000 clones in the sample, 70% were seen once. Sequenced material: PBMCs, taken before nivolumab (anti-PD-1) treatment. The origin of the receptors is a person aged 35-79 years with oral cavity squamous cell carcinoma. Both conserved end residues are part of each CDR3. Clone size is shown for a subset of rows, as once, few, many or a class of expanded clone.

j_gene: TRBJ1-2; v_gene: TRBV6-1; abundance: NA; CDR3aa: CASSDGGGGDYGYTF
j_gene: TRBJ2-5; v_gene: TRBV27; abundance: NA; CDR3aa: CASSFLGSRETQYF
j_gene: TRBJ2-7; v_gene: TRBV5-1; abundance: NA; CDR3aa: CASSLTRGLAVQYF
j_gene: TRBJ2-7; v_gene: TRBV5-1; abundance: NA; CDR3aa: CASSFGTGGGEQYF
j_gene: TRBJ1-1; v_gene: TRBV5-6; abundance: NA; CDR3aa: CASSPLGQGGDTEAFF
j_gene: TRBJ2-4; v_gene: TRBV5-8; abundance: once; CDR3aa: CASSAGNLLLAKNIQYF
j_gene: TRBJ2-7; v_gene: TRBV21-1; abundance: NA; CDR3aa: CASRGVEQYF
j_gene: TRBJ2-7; v_gene: TRBV7-9; abundance: NA; CDR3aa: CASSLPTLNIGSYEQYF
j_gene: TRBJ2-1; v_gene: TRBV5-1; abundance: NA; CDR3aa: CASTLGGYNEQFF
j_gene: TRBJ1-6; v_gene: TRBV11-2; abundance: NA; CDR3aa: CASSLVGGRSPLHF
j_gene: TRBJ1-1; v_gene: TRBV5-1; abundance: NA; CDR3aa: CASSLRGNTEAFF
j_gene: TRBJ1-2; v_gene: TRBV12-5; abundance: once; CDR3aa: CASGSGGQDYGYTF
j_gene: TRBJ1-1; v_gene: TRBV27; abundance: NA; CDR3aa: CASRQGQGLLITEAFF
j_gene: TRBJ2-7; v_gene: TRBV6-1; abundance: NA; CDR3aa: CASTSRAEQYF
j_gene: TRBJ1-2; v_gene: TRBV6-6; abundance: NA; CDR3aa: CASSKQWARAGYGYTF
j_gene: TRBJ1-1; v_gene: TRBV4-1; abundance: NA; CDR3aa: CASSRLEDNTEAFF
j_gene: TRBJ2-7; v_gene: TRBV2; abundance: few; CDR3aa: CASSEEGLAGGLTYEQYF
j_gene: TRBJ1-1; v_gene: TRBV15; abundance: NA; CDR3aa: CATSRRQGMNTEAFF
j_gene: TRBJ2-3; v_gene: TRBV18; abundance: NA; CDR3aa: CASSLRQDGADTQYF
j_gene: TRBJ1-1; v_gene: TRBV5-8; abundance: few; CDR3aa: CASSPELRLTEAFF
j_gene: TRBJ1-1; v_gene: TRBV28; abundance: once; CDR3aa: CASSLDRAPRPTEAFF
j_gene: TRBJ1-6; v_gene: TRBV11-2; abundance: NA; CDR3aa: CASSWSDSETPLHF
j_gene: TRBJ1-5; v_gene: TRBV19; abundance: NA; CDR3aa: CASSQTHVDQHF
j_gene: TRBJ2-2; v_gene: TRBV6-6; abundance: NA; CDR3aa: CASSLMGAGELFF
j_gene: TRBJ1-1; v_gene: TRBV19; abundance: NA; CDR3aa: CASSIGAENTEAFF
j_gene: TRBJ2-2; v_gene: TRBV5-4; abundance: few; CDR3aa: CASSRGTSGVSGELFF
j_gene: TRBJ1-1; v_gene: TRBV4-2; abundance: NA; CDR3aa: CASSQEKGVNTEAFF
j_gene: TRBJ1-6; v_gene: TRBV9; abundance: NA; CDR3aa: CASSSGDRGISPLHF
j_gene: TRBJ2-2; v_gene: TRBV2; abundance: few; CDR3aa: CASSGTATGELFF
j_gene: TRBJ2-1; v_gene: TRBV9; abundance: few; CDR3aa: CASSVADSSYNEQFF
j_gene: TRBJ2-7; v_gene: TRBV5-4; abundance: NA; CDR3aa: CASSLEGLDTYEQYF
j_gene: TRBJ2-1; v_gene: TRBV5-1; abundance: NA; CDR3aa: CASSQPNRGQGDEQFF
j_gene: TRBJ2-7; v_gene: TRBV2; abundance: NA; CDR3aa: CASSSAGGYEQYF
j_gene: TRBJ2-7; v_gene: TRBV18; abundance: few; CDR3aa: CASSPTTGRAYEQYF
j_gene: TRBJ1-1; v_gene: TRBV10-3; abundance: NA; CDR3aa: CAISVALNTEAFF
j_gene: TRBJ2-7; v_gene: TRBV7-6; abundance: NA; CDR3aa: CASTGLAGGRSYEQYF
j_gene: TRBJ2-3; v_gene: TRBV10-3; abundance: NA; CDR3aa: CAISESEATQYF
j_gene: TRBJ2-7; v_gene: TRBV7-2; abundance: NA; CDR3aa: CASSRWASEAYEQYF
j_gene: TRBJ1-4; v_gene: TRBV9; abundance: NA; CDR3aa: CASSVGGDKIEKLFF
j_gene: TRBJ1-1; v_gene: TRBV7-3; abundance: few; CDR3aa: CASSLLPMGTEAFF
j_gene: TRBJ1-1; v_gene: TRBV5-1; abundance: few; CDR3aa: CASSLIYEAFF